A single sample gave rise to the 10 T cell receptor beta chains below, sequenced in a study of identical twins. TCRdb passed the 5' RACE reads through MiXCR, listing each CDR3 protein once. The sample lists 1.5 million to 2 million distinct CDR3 sequences; less than 35% were seen once. Material for sequencing was cord blood. All receptors derive from a newborn girl in good health.

This clonotype has a handful of counts. The genes are TRBV18 and TRBJ1-5; D unclear. The CDR3 is 12 amino acids. Between the trimmed V and J ends, which lost 5 bases and 5 bases, there was a span of 7 bases. Germline loops: CDR1 KGHSH, CDR2 LQKENI. The CDR3 region has the DNA TGTGCCAGCTCATCTGCGGATCAGCCCCAGCATTTT. Translation gives CASSSADQPQHF.

CDR3 bases: TGTGCCAGCAGCCAAGTTTTGGGGGCGACAGAGCAGTACTTC. Protein sequence: CASSQVLGATEQYF. V and J are TRBV3-1 and TRBJ2-7, with a possible D match to TRBD1 (6 bases). This CDR3 has 14 residues. The V end was cut by 1 base, the J end by 7 bases, with 14 bases between. Germline V gene data show CDR1 as LGHDT and CDR2 as YNNKEL (reference sequence).

With respect to this clonotype: The conserved final phenylalanine or tryptophan is absent from the CDR3, which likely points to a read error. The V call is TRBV12-3 or TRBV12-4, the J call TRBJ2-1; 7 bases map to TRBD2. The CDR3 covers 14 residues. J was trimmed by 12 bases and V by 8 bases; bases with no gene match: 16. The CDR3 nucleotides read TGTGCCAGCTCCCTGGGAGGGAGGTCAGATGTGCAGTTCTCC. It encodes CASSLGGRSDVQFS.

The V and J genes are TRBV12-3 or TRBV12-4 and TRBJ2-3; 9 bases fit TRBD2. The ends lost 8 bases at V and 4 bases at J; junction bases unmatched: 16. The CDR3 covers 17 residues. The CDR3 nucleotides read TGTGCCAGCGCCTCATCCCCTAGCGGGGCTAGCGCAGATACGCAGTATTTT. Its translation: CASASSPSGASADTQYF.

This chain joins TRBV7-6 and TRBJ1-1, with 10 bases aligning to TRBD1. Germline V gene lookup returns CDR1 SGHVS and CDR2 FNYEAQ. This CDR3 region has 16 residues. The junction had 4 bases not matched to a gene; V was cut back by 3 bases and J by 0 bases. CDR3 sequence reads: CASSFGTGDMNTEAFF. The CDR3 bases are TGTGCCAGCAGCTTTGGGACAGGGGACATGAACACTGAAGCTTTCTTT.

This clonotype was counted only a few times. The chain couples TRBV3-1 to TRBJ2-7, with D unresolved. CDR1 and CDR2 (germline): LGHDT, YNNKEL (reference sequence). V lost 3 bases and J lost 7, with 22 bases in between. The CDR3 runs 16 residues. CDR3 in DNA: TGTGCCAGCAGCCAGGCCTACGTAGGCCTCTTCGATGAGCAGTACTTC. Translating it yields CASSQAYVGLFDEQYF.

The chain is built from TRBV2 and TRBJ2-2; 9 nucleotides match TRBD2. Germline-derived CDR1 and CDR2 are SNHLY and FYNNEI. Trimming removed 4 bases from V and 7 bases from J; junction bases left unmatched: 7. This CDR3 is 15 amino acids long. This CDR3 is CASSGSTSGYGELFF. CDR3 coding DNA: TGTGCCAGCAGTGGTTCTACTAGCGGGTACGGGGAGCTGTTTTTT.

The chain carries TRBV10-2 and TRBJ2-3; TRBD2 agrees at 10 bases. J lost 1 base, V lost 6 bases, and 10 bases had no gene match. Germline CDR1 is WSHSY and CDR2 is SAAADI. This CDR3 is 17 amino acids long. This CDR3 is CASRYATSGARTDTQYF. DNA for the CDR3: TGCGCCAGCAGATATGCCACTAGCGGGGCTCGCACAGATACGCAGTATTTT.

The V and J genes are TRBV11-1 and TRBJ2-3; maybe TRBD1 (6 bases). V was clipped by 8 bases and J by 2 bases, with 11 bases between them. The CDR3 length is 13 residues. Germline CDR1 SGHAT, CDR2 FQDESV (reference sequence). The CDR3 DNA is TGTGCCAGCGGGCAGGGGACCACAGATACGCAGTATTTT. This sequence encodes CASGQGTTDTQYF.

This clonotype has at least ten counts. The gene calls are TRBV28 and TRBJ1-6; D remains ambiguous. The CDR3 has 12 amino acids. The V end was cut by 5 bases, the J end by 9 bases, with 8 bases between. Per the germline V gene, CDR1 is MDHEN and CDR2 is SYDVKM. CDR3 coding DNA: TGTGCCAGCAGTCCCGGCGTTTCACCCCTCCACTTT. Residues: CASSPGVSPLHF.